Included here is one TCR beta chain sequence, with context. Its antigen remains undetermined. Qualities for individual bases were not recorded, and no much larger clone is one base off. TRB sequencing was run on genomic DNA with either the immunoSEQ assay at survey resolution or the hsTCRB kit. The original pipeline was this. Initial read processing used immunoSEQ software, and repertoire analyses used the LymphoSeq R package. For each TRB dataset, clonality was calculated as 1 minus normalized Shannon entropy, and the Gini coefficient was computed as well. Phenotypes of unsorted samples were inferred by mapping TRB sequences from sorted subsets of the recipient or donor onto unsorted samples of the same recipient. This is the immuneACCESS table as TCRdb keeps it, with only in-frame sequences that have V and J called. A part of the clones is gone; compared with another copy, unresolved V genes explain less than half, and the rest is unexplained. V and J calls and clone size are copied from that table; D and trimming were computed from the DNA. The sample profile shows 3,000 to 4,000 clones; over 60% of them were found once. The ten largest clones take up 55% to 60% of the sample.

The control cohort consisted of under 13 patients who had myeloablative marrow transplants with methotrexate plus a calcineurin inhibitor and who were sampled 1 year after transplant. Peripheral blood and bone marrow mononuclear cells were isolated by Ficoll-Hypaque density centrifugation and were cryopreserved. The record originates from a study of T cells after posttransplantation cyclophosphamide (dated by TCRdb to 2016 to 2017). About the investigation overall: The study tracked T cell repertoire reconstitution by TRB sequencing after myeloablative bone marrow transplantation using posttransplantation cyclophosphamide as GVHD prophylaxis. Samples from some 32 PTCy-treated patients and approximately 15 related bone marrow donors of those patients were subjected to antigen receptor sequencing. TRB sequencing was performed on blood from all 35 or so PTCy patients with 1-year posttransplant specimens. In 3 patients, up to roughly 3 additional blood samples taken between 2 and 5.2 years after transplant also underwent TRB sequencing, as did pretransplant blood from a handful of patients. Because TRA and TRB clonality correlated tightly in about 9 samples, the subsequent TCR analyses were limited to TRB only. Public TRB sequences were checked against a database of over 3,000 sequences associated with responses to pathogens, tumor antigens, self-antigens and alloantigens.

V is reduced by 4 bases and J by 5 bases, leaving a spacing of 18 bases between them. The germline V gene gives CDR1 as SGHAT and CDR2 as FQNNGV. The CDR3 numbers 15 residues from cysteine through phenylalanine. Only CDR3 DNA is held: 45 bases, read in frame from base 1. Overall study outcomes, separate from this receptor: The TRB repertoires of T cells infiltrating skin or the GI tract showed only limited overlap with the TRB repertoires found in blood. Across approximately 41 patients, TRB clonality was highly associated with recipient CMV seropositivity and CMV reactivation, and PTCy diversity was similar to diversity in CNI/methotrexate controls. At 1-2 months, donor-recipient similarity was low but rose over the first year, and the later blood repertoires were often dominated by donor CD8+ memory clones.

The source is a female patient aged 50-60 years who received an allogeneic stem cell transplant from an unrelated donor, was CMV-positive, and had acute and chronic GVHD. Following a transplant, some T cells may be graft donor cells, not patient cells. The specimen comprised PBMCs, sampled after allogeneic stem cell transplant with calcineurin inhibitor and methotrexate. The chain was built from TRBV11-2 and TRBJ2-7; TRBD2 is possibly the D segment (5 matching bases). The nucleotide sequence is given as TGTGCCAGCAGCTCGTATAGACGGGGTATCGACGAGCAGTACTTC. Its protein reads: CASSSYRRGIDEQYF.